This T cell receptor beta chain appears in the sequencing data of a study of a mutant IDH1 vaccine in newly diagnosed glioma. About the study: Following radiotherapy alone, or alongside temozolomide cycles, vaccination was started after an interval of 4-6 weeks. Prior therapy was radiotherapy, temozolomide, or both; most received both. Study-level points and caveats: Any relationship between pseudoprogression and changes in top peripheral T cell clonotypes seemed absent.

The CDR3 extends over 15 amino acids. CDR1 and CDR2 from the germline V gene are MGHRA and YSYEKL. Deletions cut 1 base from V and 4 bases from J, with 13 bases between. Documented time point: week 23, last vaccination. Vaccination comprised doses that each held 300 ug of mutant IDH1 20-mer peptide, plus topical imiquimod. Donors had new WHO grade 3 or 4 IDH1-mutant, ATRX-lost astrocytomas. This clone was counted a few times. Its antigen remains unknown. Profiling relied on immunoSEQ multiplex PCR, and the TCRdb table lists in-frame clones only, not all of them. The sample has roughly 74,000 clones, 85% to 90% seen once; the top ten hold 0.6% to 0.95%.

The input for sequencing was PBMCs, taken from a glioma patient whose treatment included an IDH1 peptide vaccine. The TCR sequence derives from a woman aged 45-59 years with glioma. V and J are TRBV4-1 and TRBJ1-2; a possible D gene is TRBD1 (5 bases). The chain's CDR3 is CASSQAGTAFYGYTF. CDR3 bases: TGCGCCAGCAGCCAAGCCGGGACTGCTTTCTATGGCTACACCTTC.